This T cell receptor (beta chain) was sequenced in a study of T cell changes during pregnancy in multiple sclerosis. This clone was counted once. Repertoires were generated with immunoSEQ multiplex PCR, while TCRdb's copy carries only in-frame clones and drops some. The table lists over 50,000 clones, approximately 86% of them singletons. This TCR was sampled from a female donor with multiple sclerosis, enrolled in a pregnancy study. The sequencing here drew on peripheral blood, taken in the first trimester of pregnancy.

DNA for the CDR3: TGTGCCAGCAGCTTAGAAGGGGTACTTAGGACCTTC. The encoded protein is CASSLEGVLRTF. This sequence joins TRBV7-2 and TRBJ1-2; tentatively, D is TRBD1 (5 bases). Looked up from germline, CDR1 is SGHTA and CDR2 is FQGNSA. The CDR3 runs to 12 residues. The ends were cut back, 1 base at V and 14 bases at J, with 14 bases in the middle.